The 7 T cell receptor beta chains below were found in one sample sequenced in a study of blood T cell repertoires in COVID-19. Generated by immunoSEQ multiplex PCR, the TCRdb table keeps only in-frame clones and is missing some. The table records about 230,000 clones, around 83% of them present only once. Material: peripheral blood. The receptors originated from a woman between 45 and 65 years old with acute or convalescent COVID-19.

This clone occurred once. V is TRBV28 and J is TRBJ1-2, with 11 bases aligning to TRBD1. The CDR3 has 13 amino acids. Trimming removed 5 bases from V and 7 bases from J; junction bases left unmatched: 3. Germline V gene sequence: CDR1 MDHEN, CDR2 SYDVKM. The DNA for the CDR3 is TGTGCCAGCAGTCCGGGGACAGGGGGTGGCTACACCTTC. Translation gives CASSPGTGGGYTF.

The DNA for the CDR3 is TGCGCCAGCAGCTTGGACCCCATTACAGGAGGGGTAAACACTGAAGCTTTCTTT. This gives the protein CASSLDPITGGVNTEAFF. The J gene is TRBJ1-1, the V gene TRBV5-1, with a tentative D call TRBD1 (5 bases). The CDR3 loop spans 18 amino acids. The germline V and J ends were trimmed by 0 bases and 2 bases, with 20 bases remaining between them. Looked up from germline, CDR1 is SGHRS and CDR2 is YFSETQ.

J is TRBJ1-5 and V is TRBV19; D remains ambiguous. Looked up from germline, CDR1 is LNHDA and CDR2 is SQIVND (reference sequence). V lost 5 bases, J lost 7 bases, and 12 bases lay in between. CDR3 size: 13 residues. CDR3 amino acids: CASSRPSGQPQHF. The CDR3 nucleotides read TGTGCCAGTAGTCGCCCCTCGGGGCAGCCCCAGCATTTT.

The chain carries TRBV12-2 and TRBJ2-6; TRBD2 reflects the table's D call only, with no check against the DNA. TRBV12-2 is noted as a pseudogene. The CDR3 is 17 residues long. DNA of the CDR3: TGTGCAAGTAGCGCTAGCGGGAGAGTAGGTGGGGCCAACGTCCTGACTTTC. Its protein product is CASSASGRVGGANVLTF.

V and J are TRBV11-1 and TRBJ1-2; no definite D call. This CDR3 has 13 residues. CDR1 is SGHAT, CDR2 FQDESV, per germline (reference sequence). The V end was cut by 1 base, the J end by 8 bases, with 11 bases between. For the CDR3, the DNA is TGTGCCAGCAGCTTAGTTCCGGAGGGAGGCTACACCTTC. Translating it yields CASSLVPEGGYTF.

Worth noting for this clone: This same CDR3 is encoded by further DNA sequences in the sample. The chain carries TRBV12-3 or TRBV12-4 and TRBJ2-5; unclear D gene. CDR3 length: 12 residues. V lost 5 bases, J lost 1 base, and 5 bases lay in between. CDR3 sequence (DNA): TGTGCCAGCAGTCCGGTCCAAGAGACCCAGTACTTC. Protein product: CASSPVQETQYF.

This CDR3 is CASSPPGGGISRELFF. In nucleotides, the CDR3 is TGTGCCAGCAGCCCTCCCGGCGGGGGAATCTCCCGGGAGCTGTTTTTT. The V call is TRBV7-2, the J call TRBJ2-2; 7 bases line up with TRBD2. The CDR3 covers 16 residues. Germline V gene lookup returns CDR1 SGHTA and CDR2 FQGNSA. The J segment lost 9 bases and the V segment lost 5 bases, leaving 15 bases of the junction unmatched.